This TCR beta chain appears in the sequencing data of a study of blood T cell repertoires in COVID-19. V gave up 3 bases and J gave up 4 bases, with 12 bases separating them. This CDR3 spans 14 amino acids. Germline values: CDR1 KGHSH, CDR2 LQKENI. This clone was detected once. Clones were read by immunoSEQ multiplex PCR, and TCRdb kept only the in-frame ones, dropping some. The table shows around 320,000 clones, with roughly 91% occurring only once. The clonotype comes from a woman between 25 and 40 years old with COVID-19, enrolled during active disease. The rearrangement uses TRBV18 and TRBJ1-2, with D perhaps TRBD1 (5 bases). The sample consisted of peripheral blood. The CDR3 region is CASSPPDNIYGYTF. CDR3 in DNA: TGTGCCAGCTCACCCCCGGACAACATCTATGGCTACACCTTC.